What follows are 22 T cell receptor beta chains derived from one specimen sequenced in a study of breast tumors, draining lymph nodes, adjacent tissues. Breast cancer patients provided tissue from their axillary draining lymph nodes. TCRdb redid the calling of the multiplex PCR reads with MiXCR, one entry per CDR3 protein. The sample includes under 250,000 distinct CDR3 sequences, roughly 32% of them seen just once. Sequenced sample: axillary lymph node tissue. These receptors came from a female donor with breast cancer. Some clones in this sample may be carry-over from other donors' samples.

This clonotype was detected ten times or more. This chain uses TRBV18 with TRBJ2-5; 8 nucleotides line up with TRBD1. Germline V CDR1 and CDR2: KGHSH, LQKENI. The length of the CDR3 is 16 residues. V was pared by 4 bases and J by 0 bases, with 7 bases of the junction left unmatched. CDR3 residues: CASSRGQGTYQETQYF. The CDR3 nucleotides read TGTGCCAGCTCACGTGGACAGGGCACCTACCAAGAGACCCAGTACTTC.

The table lists this clonotype with many counts. The chain couples TRBV30 to TRBJ2-1; 11 bases match TRBD2. The junction had 7 bases not matched to a gene; V was cut back by 5 bases and J by 4 bases. The CDR3 extends over 15 amino acids. The germline V gene has CDR1 GTSNPN and CDR2 SVGIG (reference sequence). The CDR3 spells CAWDTSGRGYNEQFF. In DNA, the CDR3 is TGTGCCTGGGATACTAGCGGGAGAGGGTACAATGAGCAGTTCTTC.

This clonotype was seen ten or more times. V is TRBV7-3 and J is TRBJ2-5, with D unclear. CDR3 length: 14 residues. The germline V gene encodes CDR1 SGHTA and CDR2 FQGTGA. The V end lost 5 bases, the J end lost 6 bases, and 16 bases lay between the germline ends. CDR3 in DNA: TGTGCCAGCAGCGCCGGGCCATCACCCCAGACCCAGTACTTC. Protein product: CASSAGPSPQTQYF.

The J gene is TRBJ1-5, the V gene TRBV2; perhaps TRBD1 as D (5 bases). V was cut by 6 bases and J by 6 bases, with 15 bases left in between. CDR1 and CDR2 from the germline V gene are SNHLY and FYNNEI. This CDR3 contains 14 residues. This CDR3 is CASRVAGTSQPQHF. Here the CDR3 DNA reads TGTGCCAGCAGGGTGGCGGGGACCTCTCAGCCCCAGCATTTT.

This clonotype has more than one count but fewer than ten. A read error may explain this, as a much larger clone is one base away. V and J are TRBV11-3 and TRBJ2-7; the D gene is possibly TRBD1 (5 bases). The V gene's germline CDR1 is SGHNT and CDR2 YENEEA. V was cut by 0 bases and J by 4 bases, with 10 bases left in between. This CDR3 region has 14 residues. The CDR3, as DNA: TGTGCCAGCAGCTTAGATGCTGGGGCGTACGAGCAGTACTTC. Its translation: CASSLDAGAYEQYF.

This sequence joins TRBV19 and TRBJ2-6; D is undetermined. Per germline, CDR1 LNHDA and CDR2 SQIVND (reference sequence). Trimming removed 5 bases at V and 4 bases at J, with 6 bases between. The CDR3 totals 13 residues. The CDR3 DNA follows: TGTGCCAGTAGTGCCACAGGGGCCAACGTCCTGACTTTC. Its protein product is CASSATGANVLTF.

V gene TRBV5-1 combines with J gene TRBJ1-2; D is unresolved. The V gene's germline CDR1 is SGHRS and CDR2 YFSETQ. The CDR3 covers 16 residues. The V gene lost 1 base and the J gene lost 2 bases, with 15 bases spanning the gap. CDR3 residues: CASSLLAGSFNYGYTF. The CDR3 DNA is TGCGCCAGCAGCTTGTTAGCGGGTTCCTTCAACTATGGCTACACCTTC.

In nucleotides, the CDR3 is TGTGCCAGCAGTTTATTGGCGGGGACAGGGACAGATACGCAGTATTTT. Amino acids: CASSLLAGTGTDTQYF. V is TRBV27 and J is TRBJ2-3; TRBD1 aligns across 9 bases. CDR1 is MNHEY and CDR2 is SMNVEV in the germline V gene (reference sequence). V shed 1 base, J shed 3 bases, and the junction held 5 bases outside the gene matches. The CDR3 is made up of 16 amino acids.

This clonotype was found many times. J is TRBJ2-2 and V is TRBV20-1; D assignment may be TRBD1 or TRBD2 (5 bases each). The length of the CDR3 is 17 residues. CDR1 is DFQATT and CDR2 is SNEGSKA in the germline V gene (reference sequence). Trimming took off 4 bases at V and 1 base at J, with 19 bases between the two ends. The CDR3 loop is CSATRGGTSWNTGELFF. The CDR3, as DNA: TGCAGTGCTACACGAGGTGGGACGAGCTGGAACACCGGGGAGCTGTTTTTT.

This clonotype came up many times. This sequence joins TRBV7-2 and TRBJ2-7, with 7 bases that match TRBD1. The CDR3 spans 13 residues. Germline CDR1 reads SGHTA; CDR2 reads FQGNSA. V was clipped by 4 bases and J by 6 bases; unmatched bases: 6. In DNA, the CDR3 is TGTGCCAGCAGCTCATACACAGGGGTCGAGCAGTACTTC. Amino acids: CASSSYTGVEQYF.

The rearrangement links TRBV7-9 to TRBJ2-5; 9 bases are shared with TRBD2. Germline values: CDR1 SEHNR, CDR2 FQNEAQ (reference sequence). With 8 bases clipped from V and 4 bases from J, the junction kept 14 bases outside the gene matches. The CDR3 loop spans 16 amino acids. The CDR3 DNA reads TGTGCCAGCGTGTTACAAGCGGGAGGTTCGAGAGAGACCCAGTACTTC. Protein product: CASVLQAGGSRETQYF.

This clonotype has a count of ten or more. The chain couples TRBV4-1 to TRBJ2-5; 15 nucleotides agree with TRBD2. The CDR3 has 21 amino acids. Germline V gene sequence: CDR1 MGHRA, CDR2 YSYEKL. With 4 bases clipped from V and 4 bases from J, the junction kept 19 bases outside the gene matches. This CDR3 is CASSRDSGTSGRRGLGETQYF. CDR3 bases: TGCGCCAGCAGCCGAGATTCCGGGACTAGCGGGAGGAGGGGGCTAGGAGAGACCCAGTACTTC.

This clonotype came up many times. The J gene is TRBJ2-7, the V gene TRBV20-1; 9 nucleotides agree with TRBD1. The germline V gene has CDR1 DFQATT and CDR2 SNEGSKA (reference sequence). V was pared by 2 bases and J by 5 bases, with 10 bases of the junction left unmatched. This CDR3 has 15 amino acids. The CDR3, as DNA: TGCAGTGCTAGAAGAACAGGGGGCGCGTCTCACGAGCAGTACTTC. Its protein is CSARRTGGASHEQYF.

This clonotype showed up many times. This chain connects TRBV18 to TRBJ2-5, with D possibly being TRBD1 or TRBD2 (5 bases each). V dropped 3 bases and J dropped 0 bases, with 11 bases sitting between them. Germline CDR1 and CDR2: KGHSH and LQKENI. The length of the CDR3 is 15 residues. The CDR3 sequence is CASSPPGTYQETQYF. CDR3 DNA: TGTGCCAGCTCACCCCCTGGGACCTACCAAGAGACCCAGTACTTC.

In this sample, this clonotype turned up a few times. A clone one base away is much larger, so this may be a read error. A read error is likely, as this CDR3 ends without the conserved phenylalanine or tryptophan. The V call is TRBV7-9, the J call TRBJ2-5; 7 bases map to TRBD1. This CDR3 contains 14 residues. Trimming at V came to 6 bases and at J to 5 bases, leaving 9 bases not matched to a gene. The V gene's germline CDR1 is SEHNR and CDR2 FQNEAQ (reference sequence). This chain's CDR3 is CASSFPNRGETQYL. DNA of the CDR3: TGTGCCAGCAGTTTTCCCAACAGGGGTGAGACCCAGTACCTC.

Points on this clonotype: The limits of the CDR3 on the DNA are not certain, so only TCRdb's listed CDR3 is given. The rearrangement uses TRBV5-1 and TRBJ1-2; whether TRBD1, the table's D call, matches the DNA was not checked. Germline-derived CDR1 and CDR2 are SGHRS and YFSETQ. The CDR3 is made up of 20 amino acids, end residues included. This CDR3 reads CASSFYICSVLGQGIGGYTF.

This clonotype was detected ten times or more. The J gene is TRBJ1-3, the V gene TRBV30, with 9 bases lining up with TRBD1. The V segment lost 1 base and the J segment 2 bases; nucleotides outside the gene matches: 3. The CDR3 is 15 amino acids. Germline CDR1 is GTSNPN and CDR2 is SVGIG (reference sequence). The CDR3 bases are TGTGCCTGGAGTGCCGGACAGGGGACTGGAAACACCATATATTTT. Encoded protein: CAWSAGQGTGNTIYF.

This sequence joins TRBV2 and TRBJ1-5, with a weak D call TRBD1 (5 bases). From germline, CDR1 is SNHLY and CDR2 FYNNEI. The CDR3 runs to 16 residues. V lost 6 bases and J lost 5, with 20 bases in between. CDR3 residues: CASRMGLAGVDQPQHF. CDR3 in DNA: TGTGCCAGCAGGATGGGACTAGCGGGAGTAGATCAGCCCCAGCATTTT.

This clonotype was detected once. The germline gene is not matched at one end of the junction; a read error may be the cause. The V gene is TRBV19, the J gene TRBJ2-6, with 8 bases fitting TRBD2. From germline, CDR1 is LNHDA and CDR2 SQIVND (reference sequence). The CDR3 spans 15 residues. This CDR3 reads CASSTRGGGDNVLTF. DNA of the CDR3: TGTGCCAGTAGTACCCGGGGGGGGGGGGACAACGTCCTGACTTTC.

This clonotype appeared many times. The chain carries TRBV7-2 and TRBJ2-5; D is possibly TRBD2 (5 bases). This CDR3 spans 16 amino acids. The germline gives CDR1 SGHTA, CDR2 FQGNSA. The V end lost 0 bases, the J end lost 5 bases, and 16 bases lay between the germline ends. As DNA, the CDR3 is TGTGCCAGCAGCTTAGCGCTATCGGGGAAGCGGGAGACCCAGTACTTC. Amino acids: CASSLALSGKRETQYF.

This clonotype has at least ten counts. The rearrangement links TRBV20-1 to TRBJ2-3, with 8 bases that match TRBD2. The CDR3 totals 15 residues. The trim removed 0 bases at V and 6 bases at J, leaving 8 bases unmatched. CDR1 and CDR2 (germline): DFQATT, SNEGSKA (reference sequence). CDR3 coding DNA: TGCAGTGCTAGAGACAGCAGCGGGAGAGAGGATACGCAGTATTTT. Its protein product is CSARDSSGREDTQYF.

This clonotype showed up many times. The chain uses TRBV20-1 and TRBJ2-2, with TRBD1 matching 8 bases. The CDR3 consists of 15 residues. The trim removed 3 bases at V and 5 bases at J, leaving 8 bases unmatched. Germline lookup yields CDR1 DFQATT and CDR2 SNEGSKA (reference sequence). The CDR3, as DNA: TGCAGTGCTAGGGCGACAGGGGTGGATACCGGGGAGCTGTTTTTT. This translates into CSARATGVDTGELFF.